This T cell receptor beta chain was sequenced during a study of blood T cells in healthy people across ages. The study's findings and limits: A strong correlation was seen between TCR beta diversity and naive T cell percentage.

Together with a sample-barcoded 5' primer, a J-beta primer mix was included in a second PCR lasting roughly 7 to 11 cycles. TCRdb independently ran MiXCR on the 5' RACE reads; one entry per CDR3 protein. The sample records 1.5 million to 2 million distinct CDR3 sequences, 35% to 50% being singletons. Each donor was a healthy Caucasian individual from Russia, aged roughly 6 to 90. This CDR3 is 20 amino acids long. Per germline, CDR1 SGHTA and CDR2 FQGNSA. V lost 1 base, J lost 6 bases, and 19 bases stayed unmatched. On this clonotype itself: Its matching antigen is unknown.

This receptor was taken from a human donor in good health. The chain recombines TRBV7-2 with TRBJ2-3; 10 bases align to TRBD2. Sequenced: blood. CDR3 in DNA: TGTGCCAGCAGCTTAGTAGGAGGGGCACGGGGACTAGCGATCTTGGATACGCAGTATTTT. It codes for CASSLVGGARGLAILDTQYF.